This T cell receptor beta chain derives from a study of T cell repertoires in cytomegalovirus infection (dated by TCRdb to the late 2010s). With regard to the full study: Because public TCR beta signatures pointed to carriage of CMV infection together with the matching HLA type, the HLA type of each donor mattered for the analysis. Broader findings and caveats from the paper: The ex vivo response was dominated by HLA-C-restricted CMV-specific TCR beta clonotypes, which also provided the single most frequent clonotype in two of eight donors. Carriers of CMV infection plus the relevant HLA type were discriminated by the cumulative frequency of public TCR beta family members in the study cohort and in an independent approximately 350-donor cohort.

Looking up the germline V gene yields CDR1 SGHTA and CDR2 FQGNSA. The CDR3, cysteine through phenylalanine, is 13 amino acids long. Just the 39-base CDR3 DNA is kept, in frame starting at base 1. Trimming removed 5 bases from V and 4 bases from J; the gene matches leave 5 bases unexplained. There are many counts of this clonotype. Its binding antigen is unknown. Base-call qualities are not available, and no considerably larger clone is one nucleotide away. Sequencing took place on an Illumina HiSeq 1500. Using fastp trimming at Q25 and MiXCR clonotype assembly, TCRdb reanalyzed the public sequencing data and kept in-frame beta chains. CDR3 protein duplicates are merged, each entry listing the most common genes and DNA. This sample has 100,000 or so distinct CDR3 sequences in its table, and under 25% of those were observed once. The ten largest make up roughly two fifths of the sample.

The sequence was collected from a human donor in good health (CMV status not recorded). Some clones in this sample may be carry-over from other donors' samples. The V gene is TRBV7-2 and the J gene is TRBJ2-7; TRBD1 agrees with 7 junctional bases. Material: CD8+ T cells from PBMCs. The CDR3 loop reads CASSRDRKYEQYF. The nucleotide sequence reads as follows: TGTGCCAGCAGCCGGGACAGAAAATACGAGCAGTACTTC.